Given below is one TCR beta chain in context. These data come from a study of blood T cell repertoires in COVID-19. In germline, CDR1 is ENHRY, CDR2 SYGVKD. The CDR3 is 16 amino acids. V lost 2 bases and J 0 bases, leaving 13 bases between the germline ends. Here immunoSEQ multiplex PCR was the method, and the copy in TCRdb shows in-frame clones only, minus some. The table includes 170,000 or so clones, more than 85% detected once. V gene TRBV10-3 combines with J gene TRBJ1-1, with no clear D. Sequencing input: peripheral blood. The receptor's source is a man aged 45-65 years with acute or convalescent COVID-19. The CDR3 reads CAISENPRSVNTEAFF. CDR3 sequence (DNA): TGTGCCATCAGTGAGAATCCCCGAAGCGTGAACACTGAAGCTTTCTTT.